This entry lists 7 T cell receptor beta chains sequenced from one sample in a study of cytomegalovirus exposure and HLA in healthy donors (dated by TCRdb to the late 2010s). The method was the immunoSEQ multiplex PCR assay. What TCRdb holds here is the immuneACCESS table cut down to in-frame rearrangements. Part of the clones is not present; checked against another copy, under half of the missing clones reflect an unresolved V gene, and the others are unexplained. This sample lists 200,000 to 250,000 clones; around 87% were detected once. The ten top clones hold 2% to 2.5% of the sample. The specimen sequenced was PBMCs. The receptors shown here come from a woman in her late teens or twenties in good health and CMV-seropositive.

The rearrangement uses TRBV19 and TRBJ2-7; D might be TRBD1 (6 bases). Germline lookup yields CDR1 LNHDA and CDR2 SQIVND (reference sequence). V dropped 6 bases and J dropped 3 bases, with 18 bases sitting between them. The CDR3 consists of 15 residues. The CDR3, as DNA: TGTGCCAGTAGCCCGGGACAAGGACCGTTCTACGAGCAGTACTTC. It translates to CASSPGQGPFYEQYF.

This chain uses TRBV6-1 with TRBJ1-1; no definite D call. V lost 1 base and J 5 bases, leaving 8 bases between the germline ends. Germline V gene sequence: CDR1 MNHNS, CDR2 SASEGT. The length of the CDR3 is 13 residues. The CDR3 DNA reads as TGTGCCAGCAGTGAAGGTTTCCAGACTGAAGCTTTCTTT. It specifies CASSEGFQTEAFF.

The chain combines TRBV7-9 with TRBJ2-7, with D unresolved. Trimming cost V 2 bases and J 1 base, with 6 bases left between them. CDR1 is SEHNR, CDR2 FQNEAQ, per germline (reference sequence). The CDR3 extends over 13 amino acids. The chain's CDR3 is CASSLSVSYEQYF. The CDR3 DNA reads as TGTGCCAGCAGCTTATCGGTATCCTACGAGCAGTACTTC.

This chain connects TRBV29-1 to TRBJ1-4, with 12 bases lining up with TRBD1. This CDR3 comprises 14 residues. V lost 7 bases to trimming and J lost 7 bases; unmatched junction nucleotides: 7. CDR1 SQVTM and CDR2 ANQGSEA come from the germline V gene. The CDR3 region is CSARRDRGREKLFF. The CDR3 region has the DNA TGCAGCGCACGCCGGGACAGGGGGCGTGAAAAACTGTTTTTT.

V gene TRBV6-1 combines with J gene TRBJ2-5, with D perhaps matching TRBD2 (5 bases). V lost 3 bases, J lost 5 bases, and 10 bases lay in between. Germline V lookup: CDR1 MNHNS, CDR2 SASEGT. CDR3 size: 13 residues. The CDR3 DNA sequence: TGTGCCAGCAGTGACCCGGGGATGGAGACCCAGTACTTC. Protein product: CASSDPGMETQYF.

The table lists this clone with a count of one. This chain joins TRBV6-5 and TRBJ1-2; 8 bases map to TRBD1. The V segment lost 6 bases and the J segment 6 bases; nucleotides outside the gene matches: 3. The CDR3 sequence is 12 residues long. CDR1 is MNHEY and CDR2 is SVGAGI in the germline V gene. This CDR3 is CASRSGGDGYTF. For the CDR3, the DNA is TGTGCCAGCAGGTCAGGGGGCGATGGCTACACCTTC.

The rearrangement links TRBV5-1 to TRBJ1-1, with 8 positions matching TRBD1. V trimming: 4 bases; J trimming: 1 base; junction bases outside the gene matches: 3. The CDR3 extends over 14 amino acids. Germline CDR1 and CDR2: SGHRS and YFSETQ. For the CDR3, the DNA is TGCGCCAGCAGCCCCGGACAGGGGAACACTGAAGCTTTCTTT. Amino acid sequence: CASSPGQGNTEAFF.